This T cell receptor beta chain was captured in a study of T cell responses to AZD1222 COVID-19 vaccine. Study-level findings and limits: Only a handful of AZD1222 recipients were seropositive at baseline.

The V gene lost 3 bases and the J gene lost 0 bases, with 18 bases spanning the gap. The CDR3 is made up of 19 amino acids. CDR1 LNHDA and CDR2 SQIVND come from the germline V gene (reference sequence). Libraries were prepared by immunoSEQ multiplex PCR; TCRdb keeps only in-frame clonotypes and omits some of them. The data contain around 99,000 clones, approximately 92% of them singletons. This clone was counted a single time. Its antigen is undetermined. The sequence was collected from an adult in good health. The genes are TRBV19 and TRBJ2-6, with D tentatively TRBD1 (5 bases). The sample here was peripheral blood, taken on day 0 of AZD1222 vaccination. The DNA for the CDR3 is TGTGCCAGTAGTATTACCCGGGCAGGGCGGCTCTCTGGGGCCAACGTCCTGACTTTC. Translated: CASSITRAGRLSGANVLTF.